This paragraph covers one T cell receptor (beta chain) sequence. Its antigen is not identified. The CDR3 runs to 15 residues. V gave up 3 bases and J gave up 4 bases; unmatched junction bases: 6. Germline values: CDR1 LGHNA, CDR2 YSLEER. The PCR made use of 60 Vbeta and 13 Jbeta primers. Repertoires were generated with immunoSEQ multiplex PCR, while TCRdb's copy carries only in-frame clones and drops some. This table has 150,000 to 200,000 clones, 81% appearing once. The record originates from a study of cytomegalovirus exposure and HLA in healthy donors. Study results and limitations: Both high specificity and high sensitivity reportedly marked the classifier's diagnosis of cytomegalovirus status.

This clonotype was obtained from a man between 18 and 29 years old in good health and CMV-seronegative. The source material was PBMCs. The chain employs TRBV4-3 and TRBJ1-2; 9 nucleotides agree with TRBD1. CDR3: CASSHRQGVIYGYTF. CDR3 DNA sequence: TGCGCCAGCAGCCACAGACAGGGGGTTATCTATGGCTACACCTTC.